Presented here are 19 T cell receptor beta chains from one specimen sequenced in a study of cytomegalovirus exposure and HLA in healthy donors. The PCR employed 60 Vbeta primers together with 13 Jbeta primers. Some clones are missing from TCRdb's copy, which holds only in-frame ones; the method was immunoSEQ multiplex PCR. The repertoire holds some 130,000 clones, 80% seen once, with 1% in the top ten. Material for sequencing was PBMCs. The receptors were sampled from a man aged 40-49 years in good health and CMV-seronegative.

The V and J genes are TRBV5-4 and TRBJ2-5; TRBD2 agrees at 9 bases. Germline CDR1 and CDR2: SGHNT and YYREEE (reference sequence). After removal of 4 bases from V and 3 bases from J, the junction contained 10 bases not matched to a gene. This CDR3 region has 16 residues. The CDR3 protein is CASSNPLTSGKETQYF. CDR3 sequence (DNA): TGTGCCAGCAGCAATCCCCTGACTAGCGGAAAAGAGACCCAGTACTTC.

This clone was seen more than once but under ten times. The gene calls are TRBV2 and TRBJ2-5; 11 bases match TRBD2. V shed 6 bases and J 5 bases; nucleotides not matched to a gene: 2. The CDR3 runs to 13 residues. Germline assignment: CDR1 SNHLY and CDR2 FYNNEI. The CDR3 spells CASRTSGSETQYF. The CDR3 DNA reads TGTGCCAGCAGAACTAGCGGGAGTGAGACCCAGTACTTC.

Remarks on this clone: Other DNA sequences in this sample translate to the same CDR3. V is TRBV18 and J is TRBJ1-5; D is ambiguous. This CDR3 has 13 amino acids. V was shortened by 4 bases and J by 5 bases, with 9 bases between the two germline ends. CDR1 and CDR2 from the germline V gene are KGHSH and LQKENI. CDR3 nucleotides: TGTGCCAGCTCACAAGGTGAGGATCAGCCCCAGCATTTT. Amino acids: CASSQGEDQPQHF.

This CDR3 reads CASSVGTGGEKLFF. DNA for the CDR3: TGTGCCAGCAGCGTAGGGACTGGCGGTGAAAAACTGTTTTTT. This chain connects TRBV9 to TRBJ1-4; no clear D. Germline V CDR1 and CDR2: SGDLS, YYNGEE. Trimming took off 0 bases at V and 7 bases at J, with 10 bases between the two ends. The CDR3 consists of 14 residues.

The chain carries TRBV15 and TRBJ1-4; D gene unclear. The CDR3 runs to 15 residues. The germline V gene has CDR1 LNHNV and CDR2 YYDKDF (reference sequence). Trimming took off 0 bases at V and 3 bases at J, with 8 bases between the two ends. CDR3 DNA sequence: TGTGCCACCAGCAGAGATCAACAGCCTAATGAAAAACTGTTTTTT. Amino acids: CATSRDQQPNEKLFF.

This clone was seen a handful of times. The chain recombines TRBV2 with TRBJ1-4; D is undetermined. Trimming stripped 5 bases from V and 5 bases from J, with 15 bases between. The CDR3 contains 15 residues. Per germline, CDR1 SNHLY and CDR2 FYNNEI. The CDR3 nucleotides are TGTGCCAGCAGTCCATATACGGGGATGAATGAAAAACTGTTTTTT. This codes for CASSPYTGMNEKLFF. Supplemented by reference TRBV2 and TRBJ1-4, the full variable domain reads EPEVTQTPSHQVTQMGQEVILRCVPISNHLYFYWYRQILGQKVEFLVSFYNNEISEKSEIFDDQFSVERPDGSNFTLKIRSTKLEDSAMYFCASSPYTGMNEKLFFGSGTQLSVL.

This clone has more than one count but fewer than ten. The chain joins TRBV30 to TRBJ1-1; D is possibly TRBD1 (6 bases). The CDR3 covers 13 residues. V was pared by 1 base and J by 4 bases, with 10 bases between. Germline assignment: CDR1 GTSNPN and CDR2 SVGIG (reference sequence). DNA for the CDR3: TGTGCCTGGAGTGGGGCAGGGGCCACTGAAGCTTTCTTT. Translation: CAWSGAGATEAFF.

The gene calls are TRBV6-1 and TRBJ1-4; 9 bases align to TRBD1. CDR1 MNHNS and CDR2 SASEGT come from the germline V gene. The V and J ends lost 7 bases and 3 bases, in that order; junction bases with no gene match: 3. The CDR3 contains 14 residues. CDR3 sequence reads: CASKRDRANEKLFF. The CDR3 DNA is TGTGCCAGCAAACGGGACAGGGCTAATGAAAAACTGTTTTTT.

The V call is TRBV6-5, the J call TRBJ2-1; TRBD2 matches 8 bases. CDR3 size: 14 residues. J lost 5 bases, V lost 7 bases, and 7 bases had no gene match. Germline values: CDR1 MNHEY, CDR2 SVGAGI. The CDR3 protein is CASTRTSPNNEQFF. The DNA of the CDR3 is TGTGCCAGCACCCGGACTAGCCCGAACAATGAGCAGTTCTTC.

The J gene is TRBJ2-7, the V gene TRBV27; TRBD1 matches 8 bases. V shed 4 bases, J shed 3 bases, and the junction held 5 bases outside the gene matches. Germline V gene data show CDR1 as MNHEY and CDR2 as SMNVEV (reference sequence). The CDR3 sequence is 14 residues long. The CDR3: CASSSRTGYYEQYF. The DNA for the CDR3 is TGTGCCAGCAGTTCACGGACAGGGTACTACGAGCAGTACTTC.

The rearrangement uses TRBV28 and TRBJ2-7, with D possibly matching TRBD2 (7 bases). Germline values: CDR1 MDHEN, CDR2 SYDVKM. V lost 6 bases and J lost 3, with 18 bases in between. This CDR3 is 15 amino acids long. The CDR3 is CASSSGGASVYEQYF. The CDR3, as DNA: TGTGCCAGCAGCAGTGGGGGGGCGAGCGTCTACGAGCAGTACTTC.

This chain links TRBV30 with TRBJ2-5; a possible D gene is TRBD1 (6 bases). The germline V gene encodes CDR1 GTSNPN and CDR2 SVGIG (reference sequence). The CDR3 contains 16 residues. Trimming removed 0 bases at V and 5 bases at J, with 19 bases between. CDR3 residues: CAWSVLLGRGSETQYF. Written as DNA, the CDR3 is TGTGCCTGGAGTGTACTGCTCGGCAGGGGATCGGAGACCCAGTACTTC. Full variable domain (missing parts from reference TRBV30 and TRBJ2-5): SQTIHQWPATLVQPVGSPLSLECTVEGTSNPNLYWYRQAAGRGLQLLFYSVGIGQISSEVPQNLSASRPQDRQFILSSKKLLLSDSGFYLCAWSVLLGRGSETQYFGPGTRLLVL.

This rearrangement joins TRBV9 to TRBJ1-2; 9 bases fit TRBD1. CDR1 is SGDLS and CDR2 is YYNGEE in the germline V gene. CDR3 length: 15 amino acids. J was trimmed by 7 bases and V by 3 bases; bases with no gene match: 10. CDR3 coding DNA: TGTGCCAGCAGCGCCCCGGGACAGGGTTACGGTGGCTACACCTTC. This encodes CASSAPGQGYGGYTF.

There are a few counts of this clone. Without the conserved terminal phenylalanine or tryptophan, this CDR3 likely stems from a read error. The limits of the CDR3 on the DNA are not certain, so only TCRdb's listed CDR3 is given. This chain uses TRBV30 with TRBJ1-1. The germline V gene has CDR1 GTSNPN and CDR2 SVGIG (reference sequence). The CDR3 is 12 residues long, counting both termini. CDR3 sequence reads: CAWNDEGRRALV.

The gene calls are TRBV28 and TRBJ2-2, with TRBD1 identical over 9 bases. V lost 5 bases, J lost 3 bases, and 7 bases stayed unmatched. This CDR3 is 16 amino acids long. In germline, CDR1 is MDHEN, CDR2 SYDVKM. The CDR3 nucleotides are TGTGCCAGCAGTCTCGACAGGGGGACCTACACCGGGGAGCTGTTTTTT. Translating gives CASSLDRGTYTGELFF.

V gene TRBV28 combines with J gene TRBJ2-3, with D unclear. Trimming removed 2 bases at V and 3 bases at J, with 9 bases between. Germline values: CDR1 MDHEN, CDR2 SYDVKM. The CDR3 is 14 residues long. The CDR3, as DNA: TGTGCCAGCAGTTTACGAGGTGGAACAGATACGCAGTATTTT. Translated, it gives CASSLRGGTDTQYF.

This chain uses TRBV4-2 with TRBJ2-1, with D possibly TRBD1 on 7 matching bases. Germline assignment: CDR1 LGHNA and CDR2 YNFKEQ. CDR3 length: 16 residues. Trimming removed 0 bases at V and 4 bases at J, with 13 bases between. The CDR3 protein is CASSQDHQGGYNEQFF. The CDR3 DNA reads TGTGCCAGCAGCCAAGATCACCAGGGGGGTTACAATGAGCAGTTCTTC.

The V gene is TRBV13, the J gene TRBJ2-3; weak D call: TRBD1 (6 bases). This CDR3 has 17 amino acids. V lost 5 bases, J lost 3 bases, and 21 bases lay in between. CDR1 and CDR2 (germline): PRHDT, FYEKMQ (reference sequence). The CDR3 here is CASSPGWGLAVTDTQYF. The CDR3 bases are TGTGCCAGCAGCCCCGGGTGGGGGCTAGCAGTGACAGATACGCAGTATTTT.

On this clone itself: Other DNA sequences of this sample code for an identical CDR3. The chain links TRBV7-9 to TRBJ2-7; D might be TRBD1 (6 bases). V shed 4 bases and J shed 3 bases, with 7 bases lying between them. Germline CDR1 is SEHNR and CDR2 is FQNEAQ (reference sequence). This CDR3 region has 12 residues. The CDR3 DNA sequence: TGTGCCAGCAGCTCACAGGGCTACGAGCAGTACTTC. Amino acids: CASSSQGYEQYF.